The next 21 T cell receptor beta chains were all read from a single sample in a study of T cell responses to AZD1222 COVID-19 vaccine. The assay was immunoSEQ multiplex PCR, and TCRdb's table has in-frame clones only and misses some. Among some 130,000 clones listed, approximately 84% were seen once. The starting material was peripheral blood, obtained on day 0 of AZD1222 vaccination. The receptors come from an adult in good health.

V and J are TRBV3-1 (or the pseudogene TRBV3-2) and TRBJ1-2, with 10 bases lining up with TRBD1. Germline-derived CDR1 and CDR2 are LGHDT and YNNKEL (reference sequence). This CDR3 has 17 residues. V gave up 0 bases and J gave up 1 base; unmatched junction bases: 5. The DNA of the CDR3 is TGTGCCAGCAGCCAAGAGGGTTGGACAGGGGGTAACTATGGCTACACCTTC. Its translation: CASSQEGWTGGNYGYTF.

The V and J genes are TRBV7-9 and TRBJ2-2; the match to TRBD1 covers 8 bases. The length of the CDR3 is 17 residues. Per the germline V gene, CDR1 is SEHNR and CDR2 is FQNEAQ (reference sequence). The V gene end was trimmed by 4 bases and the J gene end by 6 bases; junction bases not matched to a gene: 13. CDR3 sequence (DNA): TGTGCCAGCAGCTCGATAACAGGGGGTCAATTAGCCGGGGAGCTGTTTTTT. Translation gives CASSSITGGQLAGELFF.

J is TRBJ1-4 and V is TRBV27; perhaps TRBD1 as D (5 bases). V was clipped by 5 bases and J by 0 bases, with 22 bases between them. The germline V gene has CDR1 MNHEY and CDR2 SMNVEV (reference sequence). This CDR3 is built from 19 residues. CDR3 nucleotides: TGTGCCAGCAGTCCCTCGGGGAGGGGTCCCTTTGCAACTAATGAAAAACTGTTTTTT. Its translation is CASSPSGRGPFATNEKLFF.

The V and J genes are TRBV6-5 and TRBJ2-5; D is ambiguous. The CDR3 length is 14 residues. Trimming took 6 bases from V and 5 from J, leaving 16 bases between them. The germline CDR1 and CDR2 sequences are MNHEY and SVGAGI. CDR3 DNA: TGTGCCAGCAGCCGTAGTCAGGAAGGGGAGACCCAGTACTTC. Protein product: CASSRSQEGETQYF.

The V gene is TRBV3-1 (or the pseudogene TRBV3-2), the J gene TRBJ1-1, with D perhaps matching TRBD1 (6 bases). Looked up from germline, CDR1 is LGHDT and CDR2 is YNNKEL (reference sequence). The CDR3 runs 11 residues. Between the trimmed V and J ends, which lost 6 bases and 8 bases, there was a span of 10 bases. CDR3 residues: CASSLGTEAFF. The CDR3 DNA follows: TGTGCCAGCAGTCTGGGGACAGAAGCTTTCTTT.

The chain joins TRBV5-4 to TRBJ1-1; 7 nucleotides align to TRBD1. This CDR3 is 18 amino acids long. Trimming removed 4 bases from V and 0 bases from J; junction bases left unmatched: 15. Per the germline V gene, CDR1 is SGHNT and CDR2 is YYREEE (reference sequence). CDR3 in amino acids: CASSPQSGGNLMNTEAFF. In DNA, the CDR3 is TGTGCCAGCAGCCCTCAGTCAGGGGGGAACCTTATGAACACTGAAGCTTTCTTT.

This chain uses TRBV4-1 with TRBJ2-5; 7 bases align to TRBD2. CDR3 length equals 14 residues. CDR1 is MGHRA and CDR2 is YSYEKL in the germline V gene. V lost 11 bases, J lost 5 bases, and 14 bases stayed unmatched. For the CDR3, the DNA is TGCGCCGGGAGGGGCTCGAGGGGAGCGGAGACCCAGTACTTC. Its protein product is CAGRGSRGAETQYF.

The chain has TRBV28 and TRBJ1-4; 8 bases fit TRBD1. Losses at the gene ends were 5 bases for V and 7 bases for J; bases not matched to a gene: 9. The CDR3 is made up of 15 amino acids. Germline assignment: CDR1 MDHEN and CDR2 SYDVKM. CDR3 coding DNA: TGTGCCAGCAGTCCGCGGACAGGGTTGGGTGAAAAACTGTTTTTT. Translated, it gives CASSPRTGLGEKLFF. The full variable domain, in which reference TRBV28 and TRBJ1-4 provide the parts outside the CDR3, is DVKVTQSSRYLVKRTGEKVFLECVQDMDHENMFWYRQDPGLGLRLIYFSYDVKMKEKGDIPEGYSVSREKKERFSLILESASTNQTSMYLCASSPRTGLGEKLFFGSGTQLSVL.

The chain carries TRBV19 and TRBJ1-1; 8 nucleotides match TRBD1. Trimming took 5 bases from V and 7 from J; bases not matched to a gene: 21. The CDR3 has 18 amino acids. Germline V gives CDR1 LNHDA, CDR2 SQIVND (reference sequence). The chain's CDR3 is CASSASRSGGPLLNEAFF. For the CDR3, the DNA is TGTGCCAGTAGTGCGTCACGCTCAGGGGGCCCACTCCTTAATGAAGCTTTCTTT.

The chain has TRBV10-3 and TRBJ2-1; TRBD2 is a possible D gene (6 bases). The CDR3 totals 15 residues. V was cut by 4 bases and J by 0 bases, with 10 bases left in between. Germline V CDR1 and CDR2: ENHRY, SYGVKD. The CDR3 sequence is CAISGGASSYNEQFF. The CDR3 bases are TGTGCCATCAGTGGCGGGGCGAGCTCCTACAATGAGCAGTTCTTC.

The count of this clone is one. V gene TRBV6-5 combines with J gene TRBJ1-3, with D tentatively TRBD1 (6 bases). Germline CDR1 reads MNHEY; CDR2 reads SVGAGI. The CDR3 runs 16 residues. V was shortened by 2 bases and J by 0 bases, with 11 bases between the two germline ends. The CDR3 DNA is TGTGCCAGCAGTTACCCCGACAGGAGCTCTGGAAACACCATATATTTT. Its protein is CASSYPDRSSGNTIYF.

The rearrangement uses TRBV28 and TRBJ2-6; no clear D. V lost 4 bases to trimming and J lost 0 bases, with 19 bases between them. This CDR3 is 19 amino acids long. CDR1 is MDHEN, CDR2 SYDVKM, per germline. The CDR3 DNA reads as TGTGCCAGCAGTTCCCGCCCAGGTGGCAGCCACTCTGGGGCCAACGTCCTGACTTTC. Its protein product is CASSSRPGGSHSGANVLTF.

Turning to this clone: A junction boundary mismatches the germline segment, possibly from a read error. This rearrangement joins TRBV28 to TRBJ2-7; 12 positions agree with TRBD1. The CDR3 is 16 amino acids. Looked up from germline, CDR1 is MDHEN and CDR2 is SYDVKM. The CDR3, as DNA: TGTGCCAGCAGTCTCGAGGGACAGGGGGCCTCCCACGAGCAGTACTTC. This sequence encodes CASSLEGQGASHEQYF.

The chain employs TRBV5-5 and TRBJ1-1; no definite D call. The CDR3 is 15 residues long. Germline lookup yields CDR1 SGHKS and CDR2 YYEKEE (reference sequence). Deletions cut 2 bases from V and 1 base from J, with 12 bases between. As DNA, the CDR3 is TGTGCCAGCAGCTTAGGACCGGACGGGAACACTGAAGCTTTCTTT. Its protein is CASSLGPDGNTEAFF. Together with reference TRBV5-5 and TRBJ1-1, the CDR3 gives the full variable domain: DAGVTQSPTHLIKTRGQQVTLRCSPISGHKSVSWYQQVLGQGPQFIFQYYEKEERGRGNFPDRFSARQFPNYSSELNVNALLLGDSALYLCASSLGPDGNTEAFFGQGTRLTVV.

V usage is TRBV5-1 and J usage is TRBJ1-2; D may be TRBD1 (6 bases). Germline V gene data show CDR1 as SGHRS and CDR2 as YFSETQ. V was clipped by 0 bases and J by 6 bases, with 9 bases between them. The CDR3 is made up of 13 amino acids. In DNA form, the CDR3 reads TGCGCCAGCAGCTTGGGGGGGCTGGATGGCTACACCTTC. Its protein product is CASSLGGLDGYTF.

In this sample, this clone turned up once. Here the CDR3 reads CASRIPGTGIYQPQHF. The CDR3 nucleotides read TGTGCCAGCAGGATCCCCGGGACAGGGATTTATCAGCCCCAGCATTTT. The chain joins TRBV28 to TRBJ1-5; 9 bases agree with TRBD1. Losses at the gene ends were 6 bases for V and 5 bases for J; bases not matched to a gene: 11. This CDR3 region has 16 residues. Per the germline V gene, CDR1 is MDHEN and CDR2 is SYDVKM.

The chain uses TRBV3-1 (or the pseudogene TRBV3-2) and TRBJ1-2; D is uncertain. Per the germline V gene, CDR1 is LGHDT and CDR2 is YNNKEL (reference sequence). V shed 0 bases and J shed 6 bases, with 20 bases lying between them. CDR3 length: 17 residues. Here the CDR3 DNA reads TGTGCCAGCAGCCAAGAAGGTCGGGTAAGGATCTCCAATGGCTACACCTTC. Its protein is CASSQEGRVRISNGYTF.

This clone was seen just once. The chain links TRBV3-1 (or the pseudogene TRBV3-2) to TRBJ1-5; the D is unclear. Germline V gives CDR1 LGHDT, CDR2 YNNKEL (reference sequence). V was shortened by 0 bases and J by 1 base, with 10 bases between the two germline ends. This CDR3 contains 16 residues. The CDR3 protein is CASSQEGGRSNQPQHF. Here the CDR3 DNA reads TGTGCCAGCAGCCAAGAAGGAGGTAGAAGCAATCAGCCCCAGCATTTT.

The CDR3 nucleotides are TGTGCCAGCAGCCCCTGGGCCGGGGAGCTGTTTTTT. It is translated as CASSPWAGELFF. The chain uses TRBV28 and TRBJ2-2; D is undetermined. The V end lost 6 bases, the J end lost 6 bases, and 8 bases lay between the germline ends. Germline loops: CDR1 MDHEN, CDR2 SYDVKM. This CDR3 is built from 12 residues.

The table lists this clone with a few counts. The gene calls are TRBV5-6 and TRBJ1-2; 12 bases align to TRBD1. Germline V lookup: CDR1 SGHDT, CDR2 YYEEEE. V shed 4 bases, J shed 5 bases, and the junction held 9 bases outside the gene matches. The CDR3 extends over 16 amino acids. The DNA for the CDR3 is TGTGCCAGCAGCATAAGGGACAGGGGGCAAGGGTATGGCTACACCTTC. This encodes CASSIRDRGQGYGYTF.

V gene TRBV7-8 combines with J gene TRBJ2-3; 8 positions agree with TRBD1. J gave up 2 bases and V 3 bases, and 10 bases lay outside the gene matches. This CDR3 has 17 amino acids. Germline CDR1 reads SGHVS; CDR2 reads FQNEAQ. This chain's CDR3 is CASSFAGGYVDTDTQYF. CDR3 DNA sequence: TGTGCCAGCAGCTTCGCAGGGGGCTATGTCGACACAGATACGCAGTATTTT.